Here is one TCR beta chain with its context. The data derive from a study of OX40 agonist ivuxolimab in advanced cancers. Study at large: Ivuxolimab, an agonist antibody against OX40 (CD134), was given to patients. Earlier treatment with anti-PD-1, anti-PD-L1 or anti-CTLA-4 was permitted, and about 40% had received some.

People who had autoimmune disease history or systemic immunosuppression were excluded. The CDR3 runs to 19 residues. Germline V CDR1 and CDR2: MGHRA, YSYEKL. V lost 4 bases, J lost 5 bases, and 29 bases lay in between. Sequenced by immunoSEQ multiplex PCR; TCRdb stores in-frame clones only, minus some. The repertoire includes under 70,000 clones, about 86% of them detected once, and 10% to 15% sits in the top ten. The origin of this receptor is an adult with an advanced solid tumor such as melanoma, head and neck, liver or kidney cancer. The chain is built from TRBV4-1 and TRBJ1-1; perhaps TRBD1 as D (5 bases). Sequencing used CD4+ or CD8+ T cells sorted from blood, obtained in a trial of the OX40 agonist ivuxolimab. The CDR3: CASSRGLSGPGTLKTEAFF. Here the CDR3 DNA reads TGCGCCAGCAGCCGGGGTTTATCAGGACCGGGGACCCTAAAGACTGAAGCTTTCTTT.